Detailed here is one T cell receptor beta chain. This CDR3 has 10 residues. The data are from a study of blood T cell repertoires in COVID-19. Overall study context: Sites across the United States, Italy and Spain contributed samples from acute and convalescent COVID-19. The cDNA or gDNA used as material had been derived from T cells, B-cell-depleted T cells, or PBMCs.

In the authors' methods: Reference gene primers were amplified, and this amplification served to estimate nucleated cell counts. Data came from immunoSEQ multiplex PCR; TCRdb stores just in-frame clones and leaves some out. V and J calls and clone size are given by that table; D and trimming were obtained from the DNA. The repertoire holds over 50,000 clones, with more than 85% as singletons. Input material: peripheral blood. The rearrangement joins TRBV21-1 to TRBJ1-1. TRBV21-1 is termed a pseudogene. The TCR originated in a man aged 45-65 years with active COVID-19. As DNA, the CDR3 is TGTGCCAGCAGTAACGGCTTTAGCTTCTTT. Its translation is CASSNGFSFF.